This T cell receptor beta chain was sequenced during a study of blood T cells in healthy people across ages. About the research overall: Researchers report that template switching captured about one barcoded beta molecule per two T cells. Whole-study results and caveats: TCR beta diversity, measured per million T cells, fell in a roughly linear way with age.

To note about this clonotype: Its cognate antigen is unknown.

It was with a sample-barcoded 5' primer and a J-beta primer mix that a second PCR of roughly 7 to 12 cycles was run. MiXCR, run by TCRdb on the 5' RACE reads, gives a single entry per CDR3 protein. The sample carries about 1.7 million distinct CDR3 sequences, 28% recorded once. CDR1 SGHRS and CDR2 YFSETQ come from the germline V gene. V lost 4 bases, J lost 7 bases, and 11 bases lay in between. This CDR3 spans 12 amino acids. The source material was blood. This sequence originates from a woman aged 25 to 39 in good health. The chain couples TRBV5-1 to TRBJ1-1; maybe TRBD1 (5 bases). The CDR3 region has the DNA TGCGCCAGCAGCGGGGGTAGCGTTGAAGCTTTCTTT. It yields the protein CASSGGSVEAFF.